This T cell receptor beta chain is from a study of post-analysis software for immune sequencing data. Overall study results and limits: Patients carried 5 or 6 TRBV segments more frequently than controls did, and TRBV5-6, TRBV5-1 and TRBV20-1 were among them.

Tagging with unique molecular identifiers was a feature of the TCR beta cDNA libraries. TCRdb re-called the PCR reads with MiXCR, one entry per CDR3 protein. The profile shows about 820,000 distinct CDR3 sequences, around 50% of them singletons. CDR3 length: 14 residues. Germline CDR1 is SGHRS and CDR2 is YFSETQ. Germline trimming cut 4 bases from V and 6 bases from J; bases unmatched to any gene: 4. Concerning this clonotype itself: What it binds is unknown.

The TCR originated in a girl aged 5 to 17 with multiple sclerosis. Sample: blood. V gene TRBV5-1 combines with J gene TRBJ2-3, with 11 bases lining up with TRBD2. The chain's CDR3 is CASSMTSGVDTQYF. The CDR3, as DNA: TGCGCCAGCAGCATGACTAGCGGGGTCGATACGCAGTATTTT.